Detailed here is one TCR beta chain. How the authors handled the data: Counts of nucleated cells, estimated from reference gene primer amplification, were obtained. Some clones are missing from TCRdb's copy, which holds only in-frame ones; the method was immunoSEQ multiplex PCR. That table supplies the V and J calls and clone size; D and trimming were determined from the DNA. The repertoire has 150,000 or so clones, around 89% of them found once; the top ten carry under 15%. The record originates from a study of blood T cell repertoires in COVID-19. Across the whole study: Sample material is recorded as cDNA or gDNA derived from T cells, B-cell-depleted T cells, or PBMCs.

The CDR3 is 18 residues long. J was trimmed by 1 base and V by 6 bases; bases with no gene match: 17. The germline CDR1 and CDR2 sequences are MNHNY and SVGAGI (reference sequence). The TCR originated in a man between 18 and 35 years old with COVID-19, enrolled during active disease. Sequenced input: peripheral blood. The J gene is TRBJ2-5, the V gene TRBV6-6; 7 positions match TRBD1. The CDR3 sequence is CASSRDRQRQGPQETQYF. CDR3 sequence (DNA): TGTGCCAGCAGCCGAGACCGACAACGACAGGGCCCCCAAGAGACCCAGTACTTC.